Listed below are T cell receptor beta chains from one sample, sequenced in a study of long-term antiretroviral therapy in people with HIV. Some clones are missing from TCRdb's copy, which holds only in-frame ones; the method was immunoSEQ multiplex PCR. The top ten hold about a tenth of the sample, which has 25,000 to 30,000 clones, about three quarters seen once. Sample: unsorted PBMCs, taken 1.5 years before starting antiretroviral therapy. The receptors originated from a man aged 18 to 30 with HIV. Each CDR3 is given with its conserved first and last residue. Fields, in order: V gene, D gene, clone size, J gene, CDR3 protein, CDR3 DNA. D genes are given only for firm matches. Size is omitted from some rows. Given values are once, few, many or a class for expanded clones.

>TRBV7-8|.|.|TRBJ1-2
CASSFYRVSNYGYTF
TGTGCCAGCAGCTTCTACAGGGTTTCTAACTATGGCTACACCTTC
>TRBV9|.|once|TRBJ2-7
CASSAGPGTLDRNEQYF
TGTGCCAGCAGCGCGGGCCCCGGGACCCTCGATCGGAACGAGCAGTACTTC
>TRBV16|.|.|TRBJ2-7
CASSQSGQMSYEQYF
TGTGCCAGCAGCCAATCGGGTCAGATGTCCTACGAGCAGTACTTC
>TRBV5-4|.|few|TRBJ1-6
CASSLWEGYNSPLHF
TGTGCCAGCAGCTTATGGGAAGGGTATAATTCACCCCTCCACTTT
>TRBV6-4|TRBD2|.|TRBJ2-1
CASSDSGTSGRNEQFF
TGTGCCAGCAGTGACTCTGGGACTAGCGGGAGGAATGAGCAGTTCTTC
>TRBV14|.|few|TRBJ1-2
CASSQGLPGLGGYTF
TGTGCCAGCAGCCAAGGTTTACCCGGGCTTGGGGGCTACACCTTC
>TRBV7-2|.|.|TRBJ1-1
CASGGSTEAFF
TGTGCCAGCGGGGGGAGCACTGAAGCTTTCTTT
>TRBV5-1|TRBD1|few|TRBJ1-5
CASSLLGQANQPQHF
TGCGCCAGCAGCTTGTTGGGACAGGCGAATCAGCCCCAGCATTTT
>TRBV2|.|.|TRBJ1-5
CASSELGSNQPQHF
TGTGCCAGCAGTGAGCTGGGTAGCAATCAGCCCCAGCATTTT
>TRBV18|.|.|TRBJ2-7
CASSPPTGVLEKQYF
TGTGCCAGCTCACCCCCCACAGGAGTATTGGAGAAGCAGTACTTC
>TRBV18|.|.|TRBJ1-6
CASFTSGGNSPLHF
TGTGCCAGCTTCACCTCGGGGGGAAATTCACCCCTCCACTTT
>TRBV5-6|.|.|TRBJ2-7
CASSPRDWNSYEQYF
TGTGCCAGCAGTCCGCGGGACTGGAACTCCTACGAGCAGTACTTC
>TRBV9|TRBD1|.|TRBJ2-2
CASSVEGQGSGELFF
TGTGCCAGCAGCGTAGAGGGACAGGGGTCCGGGGAGCTGTTTTTT
>TRBV5-1|.|.|TRBJ2-7
CASSARGGRPYEQYF
TGCGCCAGCAGCGCGAGGGGGGGCCGGCCCTACGAGCAGTACTTC
>TRBV9|TRBD2|few|TRBJ2-2
CASSPGLAGAGELFF
TGTGCCAGCAGTCCGGGACTAGCGGGGGCCGGGGAGCTGTTTTTT
>TRBV28|.|.|TRBJ2-7
CASRTGTPYEQYF
TGTGCCAGCAGGACGGGGACGCCCTACGAGCAGTACTTC
>TRBV10-3|.|.|TRBJ1-2
CAISDRRLDGYTF
TGTGCCATCAGTGATCGACGACTTGATGGCTACACCTTC
>TRBV5-6|.|.|TRBJ1-6
CASSWWTAQSSYNSPLHF
TGTGCCAGCAGCTGGTGGACGGCCCAAAGCTCCTATAATTCACCCCTCCACTTT
>TRBV6-5|TRBD1|.|TRBJ2-7
CASSSTGYYEQYF
TGTGCCAGCAGTTCGACAGGGTACTACGAGCAGTACTTC
>TRBV2|TRBD2|few|TRBJ2-7
CASRIDVGGEQYF
TGTGCCAGCAGAATTGATGTGGGGGGGGAGCAGTACTTC
>TRBV28|.|.|TRBJ1-5
CASSLYNNQPQHF
TGTGCCAGCAGTTTATACAACAATCAGCCCCAGCATTTT
>TRBV18|TRBD2|.|TRBJ2-5
CASSPPVGSSGIQETQYF
TGTGCCAGCTCACCCCCGGTGGGGTCTAGCGGGATCCAAGAGACCCAGTACTTC
>TRBV18|TRBD1|.|TRBJ2-5
CASSPPGTGGETQYF
TGTGCCAGCTCACCACCCGGGACAGGGGGAGAGACCCAGTACTTC
>TRBV5-1|TRBD2|.|TRBJ2-1
CASSWFPGGPDNEQFF
TGCGCCAGCAGCTGGTTTCCGGGAGGGCCGGACAATGAGCAGTTCTTC
>TRBV7-9|.|.|TRBJ2-5
CASSLVSETQYF
TGTGCCAGCAGCTTAGTATCAGAGACCCAGTACTTC
>TRBV5-6|.|.|TRBJ2-1
CASSPDPSSYNEQFF
TGTGCCAGCAGCCCTGACCCGAGCTCCTACAATGAGCAGTTCTTC
>TRBV9|.|.|TRBJ2-2
CASSAPGGKGELFF
TGTGCCAGCAGCGCCCCCGGGGGTAAGGGGGAGCTGTTTTTT
>TRBV19|.|.|TRBJ1-5
CASSIMGSNQPQHF
TGTGCCAGTAGTATTATGGGTAGCAATCAGCCCCAGCATTTT
>TRBV6-4|TRBD1|few|TRBJ2-1
CASRQAARGHEQFF
TGTGCCAGCAGACAAGCGGCCAGGGGGCATGAGCAGTTCTTC
>TRBV9|.|few|TRBJ2-1
CASSGGEDNNEQFF
TGTGCCAGCAGCGGGGGGGAGGATAACAATGAGCAGTTCTTC
>TRBV10-1|.|.|TRBJ2-7
CASSLGGQRNEQYF
TGCGCCAGCAGTCTGGGGGGTCAAAGGAACGAGCAGTACTTC
>TRBV5-6|.|.|TRBJ1-2
CASSQGWDAFYGYTF
TGTGCCAGCAGCCAAGGTTGGGACGCTTTTTATGGCTACACCTTC
>TRBV7-6|TRBD1|medium-sized|TRBJ1-4
CASSPTGSTNEKLFF
TGTGCCAGCAGCCCGACAGGGTCAACTAATGAAAAACTGTTTTTT
>TRBV5-1|TRBD1|.|TRBJ2-1
CASSLDRGEYNEQFF
TGCGCCAGCAGCTTGGACAGGGGAGAGTACAATGAGCAGTTCTTC
>TRBV5-1|.|.|TRBJ2-2
CASSLQGYPQNTGELFF
TGCGCCAGCAGCTTACAGGGTTACCCTCAGAACACCGGGGAGCTGTTTTTT
>TRBV18|.|.|TRBJ1-5
CASSQRSRQPQHF
TGTGCCAGCTCCCAAAGGTCGCGCCAGCCCCAGCATTTT
>TRBV27|.|once|TRBJ2-7
CATAGQPLRGEQYF
TGTGCCACCGCGGGACAGCCCCTACGGGGCGAGCAGTACTTC
>TRBV5-1|.|.|TRBJ2-5
CASSLAKEPLGRTQYF
TGCGCCAGCAGCTTGGCCAAAGAACCCCTCGGGCGGACCCAGTACTTC
>TRBV29-1|.|few|TRBJ1-2
CSVDHGYYGYTF
TGCAGCGTTGATCACGGCTACTATGGCTACACCTTC
>TRBV11-2|.|.|TRBJ2-5
CASSRTGNQETQYF
TGTGCCAGCAGCCGAACAGGGAACCAAGAGACCCAGTACTTC
>TRBV18|.|.|TRBJ2-3
CASSPRGAGVATDTQYF
TGTGCCAGCTCACCACGGGGTGCAGGGGTAGCCACAGATACGCAGTATTTT
>TRBV11-2|TRBD1|.|TRBJ1-1
CASSMDRVKAFF
TGTGCCAGCAGCATGGACAGGGTCAAAGCTTTCTTT
>TRBV9|.|.|TRBJ2-7
CASSGSSYEQYF
TGTGCCAGCAGCGGGAGCTCCTACGAGCAGTACTTC
>TRBV18|TRBD1|few|TRBJ2-7
CASSPTRTGFMYEQYF
TGTGCCAGCTCACCTACACGGACAGGGTTTATGTACGAGCAGTACTTC
>TRBV29-1|TRBD1|.|TRBJ2-7
CSVRLGTGGYEQYF
TGCAGCGTAAGACTTGGGACAGGGGGCTACGAGCAGTACTTC
>TRBV28|TRBD1|.|TRBJ1-3
CASRGTGGTGNTIYF
TGTGCCAGCAGAGGGACAGGGGGCACTGGAAACACCATATATTTT
>TRBV19|.|few|TRBJ2-7
CARRRGRSQSYEQYF
TGTGCCAGAAGGCGTGGGAGGTCCCAAAGCTACGAGCAGTACTTC
>TRBV27|TRBD2|.|TRBJ2-7
CASKRERGGYEQYF
TGTGCCAGCAAGAGGGAGCGGGGGGGGTACGAGCAGTACTTC
>TRBV4-3|TRBD2|.|TRBJ2-1
CASSRGTSGYNEQFF
TGCGCCAGCAGCCGAGGGACTAGCGGTTACAATGAGCAGTTCTTC
>TRBV27|.|.|TRBJ1-2
CASKRRDANYGYTF
TGTGCCAGCAAGAGACGGGACGCTAACTATGGCTACACCTTC
>TRBV9|.|.|TRBJ2-1
CASSVAAGEWEQFF
TGTGCCAGCAGCGTAGCGGCAGGGGAATGGGAGCAGTTCTTC
>TRBV19|.|.|TRBJ2-7
CASSTSSYEQYF
TGTGCCAGTAGTACGAGCTCCTACGAGCAGTACTTC
>TRBV4-1|.|.|TRBJ2-3
CASRLRESSTDTQYF
TGCGCCAGCAGGCTACGGGAATCTAGCACAGATACGCAGTATTTT
>TRBV28|.|.|TRBJ1-2
CASSLGSGEYYGYTF
TGTGCCAGCAGTTTAGGTTCCGGGGAGTACTATGGCTACACCTTC
>TRBV5-5|TRBD1|.|TRBJ2-3
CASSLETGRFTDTQYF
TGTGCCAGCAGCTTGGAGACAGGGCGGTTCACAGATACGCAGTATTTT